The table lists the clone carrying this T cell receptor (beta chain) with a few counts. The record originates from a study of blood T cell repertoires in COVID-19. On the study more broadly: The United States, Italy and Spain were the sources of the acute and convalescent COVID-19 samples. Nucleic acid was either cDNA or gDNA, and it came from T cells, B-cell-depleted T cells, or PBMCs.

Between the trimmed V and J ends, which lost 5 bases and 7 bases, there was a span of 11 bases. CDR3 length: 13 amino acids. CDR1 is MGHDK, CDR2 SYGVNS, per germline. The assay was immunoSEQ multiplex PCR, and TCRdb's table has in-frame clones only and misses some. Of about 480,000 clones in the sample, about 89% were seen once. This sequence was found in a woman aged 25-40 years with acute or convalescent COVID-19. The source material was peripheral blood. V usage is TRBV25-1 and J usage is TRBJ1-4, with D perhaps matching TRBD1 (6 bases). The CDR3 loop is CASSQGNSEKLFF. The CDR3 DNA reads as TGTGCCAGCAGTCAGGGGAATTCTGAAAAACTGTTTTTT.